This entry lists 8 T cell receptor beta chains sequenced from one sample in a study of blood T cell repertoires in COVID-19. Measured with immunoSEQ multiplex PCR; TCRdb has only the in-frame clones, and not every one. The sample lists 160,000 or so clones, around nine tenths occurring once. The material sequenced was peripheral blood. The receptors derive from a man between 60 and 75 years old with active or convalescent COVID-19.

The V gene is TRBV7-9, the J gene TRBJ2-7, with D possibly matching TRBD1 (6 bases). V shed 2 bases and J shed 2 bases, with 10 bases lying between them. Germline loops: CDR1 SEHNR, CDR2 FQNEAQ (reference sequence). The CDR3 totals 14 residues. The CDR3 nucleotides read TGTGCCAGCAGCTTATTACAGGGACCCTACGAGCAGTACTTC. As protein: CASSLLQGPYEQYF.

This chain joins TRBV5-1 and TRBJ1-2; D not certain. The V gene's germline CDR1 is SGHRS and CDR2 YFSETQ. Trimming pared 0 bases from V and 0 bases from J, leaving 9 bases between. The CDR3 spans 15 residues. CDR3 in DNA: TGCGCCAGCAGCTTGGGCAACAGAGCTAACTATGGCTACACCTTC. Its translation: CASSLGNRANYGYTF.

The V and J genes are TRBV12-5 and TRBJ2-2; TRBD2 matches 7 bases. V dropped 5 bases and J dropped 4; count of bases not matched to a gene: 13. Germline V gives CDR1 LGHNT, CDR2 FRNRAP. The CDR3 spans 17 residues. The CDR3 DNA reads as TGTGCTAGTGGTCGCGGAAGGGCGGGGGTATCCACCGGGGAGCTGTTTTTT. It codes for CASGRGRAGVSTGELFF.

The J gene is TRBJ1-2, the V gene TRBV6-2 or TRBV6-3, with 8 bases lining up with TRBD1. This CDR3 is built from 15 residues. The V gene's germline CDR1 is MNHEY and CDR2 SVGEGT. The V segment lost 2 bases and the J segment 4 bases; nucleotides outside the gene matches: 6. This CDR3 reads CASSYDPDRVYGYTF. The CDR3 bases are TGTGCCAGCAGTTACGACCCGGACAGGGTCTATGGCTACACCTTC.

The J gene is TRBJ2-1, the V gene TRBV9, with 9 bases matching TRBD1. V was pared by 0 bases and J by 1 base, with 2 bases of the junction left unmatched. CDR1 and CDR2 (germline): SGDLS, YYNGEE. CDR3 length equals 16 residues. For the CDR3, the DNA is TGTGCCAGCAGCGTAGTGGGACAGGGTTCCTACAATGAGCAGTTCTTC. This gives the protein CASSVVGQGSYNEQFF.

The chain carries TRBV27 and TRBJ1-1, with D perhaps TRBD1 (5 bases). CDR3 size: 13 residues. From germline, CDR1 is MNHEY and CDR2 SMNVEV (reference sequence). The germline V and J ends were trimmed by 5 bases and 5 bases, with 12 bases remaining between them. The CDR3 nucleotides read TGTGCCAGCAGTCCGGACATAGGGACTGAAGCTTTCTTT. As protein: CASSPDIGTEAFF.

This chain links TRBV10-3 with TRBJ1-5, with D possibly TRBD1 on 6 matching bases. Germline values: CDR1 ENHRY, CDR2 SYGVKD. Trimming removed 2 bases from V and 3 bases from J, with 20 bases in between. This CDR3 has 18 amino acids. CDR3 coding DNA: TGTGCCATCAGTGAGCCGTACCGGGACAACCTCTACAATCAGCCCCAGCATTTT. Protein: CAISEPYRDNLYNQPQHF.

The V and J genes are TRBV24-1 and TRBJ2-3, with 12 bases identical to TRBD1. The germline V gene encodes CDR1 KGHDR and CDR2 SFDVKD. J gave up 8 bases and V 10 bases, and 3 bases lay outside the gene matches. The CDR3 has 12 residues. CDR3 amino acids: CATGQGAGTQYF. DNA of the CDR3: TGTGCCACGGGACAGGGGGCAGGTACGCAGTATTTT.